This T cell receptor beta chain emerged from a study of CD8 T cells in ankylosing spondylitis. Overall study findings and caveats: About 8 highly homologous variants made up a TCR beta motif, and this motif appeared characteristic of ankylosing spondylitis blood.

TCRdb recomputed calls from the 5' RACE reads with MiXCR, one row per CDR3 protein. The sample includes more than 300,000 distinct CDR3 sequences, 6.5% to 10% seen only once; the top ten take less than 15%. The CDR3 spans 14 residues. Trimming cost V 4 bases and J 5 bases, with 13 bases left between them. CDR1 and CDR2 (germline): SGDLS, YYNGEE. In the case of this clonotype: Its antigen is unknown.

The sample was blood, either unsorted or a sorted T cell fraction (not recorded which). This chain uses TRBV9 with TRBJ1-5; the D is unclear. The receptor was isolated from a male donor with ankylosing spondylitis. CDR3 in DNA: TGTGCCAGCAGCCCATTAGACGGCTATCAGCCCCAGCATTTT. The encoded protein is CASSPLDGYQPQHF. Combining the CDR3 with reference TRBV9 and TRBJ1-5 gives the whole variable domain DSGVTQTPKHLITATGQRVTLRCSPRSGDLSVYWYQQSLDQGLQFLIQYYNGEERAKGNILERFSAQQFPDLHSELNLSSLELGDSALYFCASSPLDGYQPQHFGDGTRLSIL.